This entry is about one T cell receptor beta chain. The antigen it recognizes is unknown. No much larger clonotype is one base removed from it; base qualities were not supplied. This record belongs to a study of shared clonotypes between healthy human individuals (dated by TCRdb to the early 2020s). Regarding the study in general: A few men and two women, aged 18 to 49 years, made up the cohort. To estimate repertoire size and how much clonotype sharing occurs between individuals, the study deeply sequenced the blood TCR repertoires of roughly 5 healthy adults. For each donor, CD4 naive and CD4 memory were each run on three plates, CD8 naive on two plates, and CD8 memory on one plate. Per donor, leukapheresis produced somewhere between about 0.8 and 9 billion PBMCs. Different laboratories and diverse techniques were used to prepare libraries and sequence TCR repertoires, to increase sequencing depth and limit assay-specific biases.

Using the deep immunoSEQ assay, TCR CDR3 regions were amplified from genomic DNA by multiplex PCR. For each cell subset, the extracted genomic DNA was distributed evenly across all wells of several immunoSEQ 96-well plates, and each plate served as one replicate. Each replicate PCR for sorted subsets received approximately 220 ng genomic DNA, equal to roughly 30,000 T cell genomes. Purified libraries were quantified with a Qubit 3.0 fluorometer, sized on a Bioanalyzer 2100, and re-quantified with the KAPA Library Quantification kit. A separate single-read 150-cycle Illumina NextSeq 550 flow cell was used to sequence each immunoSEQ 96-well plate. The authors' analysis ran thus. Because the immunoSEQ output held only junctional sequences and lacked quality scores, the filtering could not match the filtering applied to full-length reads. Sequences were annotated with PyIR, a Python wrapper for IgBLAST v1.9, using IMGT germline references to assign V/J genes and CDR3. Any read was removed if the V/J assignment was weak (E-value above 1e-6), the CDR3 was missing, or the read contained stop codons, out-of-frame junctions, or ambiguous translated residues. V3J clonotypes were defined by identical inferred V gene, J gene, and CDR3 amino acid sequence. Percentage overlap between repertoires was calculated by dividing the number of shared unique clonotypes by the size of the smaller repertoire. Three approaches were used to assess repertoire richness: RTK rarefaction, the Chao1 estimator, and Recon v2.1 estimates of unobserved clonotypes. OLGA was used to compute generation probabilities for all TCRbeta clonotypes that the gDNA method yielded from a handful of donors. Sourced from immuneACCESS, this table was stored by TCRdb with only in-frame sequences that have V and J called. A share of the clones is absent; for the studies checked, an unresolved V gene accounts for under half, and the remainder has no known explanation. V, J and clone size derive from that table, while D and trimming were established from the DNA sequence. This sample has about 820,000 clones in its table, and 90% to 95% of those were observed once. The ten largest account for 20% to 30% of the sample.

For the CD8 naive samples, CD45RO-negative cells were positively selected for CCR7, yielding a CD45RA+CCR7+ population from which TemRA cells were excluded. The donors were healthy, HIV-negative adults with no recently reported acute infections or vaccinations. Only Caucasian adults living in Nashville, Tennessee, USA were represented among the donors. After blood collection by leukapheresis, PBMCs were isolated using Ficoll-Histopaque density gradient centrifugation and then cryopreserved in the vapor phase of liquid nitrogen. Analytical flow cytometry was used to check the purity and quantity of every magnetically sorted T cell population. Genomic DNA was isolated from each sorted fraction and quantified by UV absorbance on a Nanodrop 2000c. Study-level results and caveats: Sharing across a handful of donors was observed for approximately 5% of naive CD4, over 3% of naive CD8, 2% to 2.5% of memory CD4, and roughly 0.4% of memory CD8 clonotypes. Rarefaction of sorted-subset datasets indicated incomplete sequencing despite the large sequencing depth. Estimated clonotype richness was generally larger for naive than for memory subsets. Based on pairwise subsampling, the degree of clonotype sharing among donors was expected to be affected by sequencing depth. Sampling was restricted to blood, and TCR repertoires in tissue are likely to differ from TCR repertoires in blood. Compared with non-shared clonotypes, clonotypes shared by all four sorted-subset donors had higher generation probabilities. Because the study included a small number of donors, the genetic and exposure-history diversity represented was limited.

This clonotype was obtained from a man younger than 45 in good health. Specimen: naive CD8+ T cells sorted from blood. The sample's cell subset or site label is to be understood as: CD45RA+CCR7+.

The CDR3 is CASSVALGNEQFF. In nucleotide form, the sequence is TGCGCCAGCAGCGTGGCCCTCGGCAATGAGCAGTTCTTC. This chain joins TRBV5-1 to TRBJ2-1; there is no confident call for the D gene. From a lookup of the germline V gene, CDR1 and CDR2 are SGHRS and YFSETQ. At the junction V is shortened by 4 bases and J by 6 bases, with 11 bases in between. Reading from cysteine to phenylalanine, the CDR3 counts 13 amino acids. Only the CDR3 DNA stays, 39 bases, in frame from base 1.